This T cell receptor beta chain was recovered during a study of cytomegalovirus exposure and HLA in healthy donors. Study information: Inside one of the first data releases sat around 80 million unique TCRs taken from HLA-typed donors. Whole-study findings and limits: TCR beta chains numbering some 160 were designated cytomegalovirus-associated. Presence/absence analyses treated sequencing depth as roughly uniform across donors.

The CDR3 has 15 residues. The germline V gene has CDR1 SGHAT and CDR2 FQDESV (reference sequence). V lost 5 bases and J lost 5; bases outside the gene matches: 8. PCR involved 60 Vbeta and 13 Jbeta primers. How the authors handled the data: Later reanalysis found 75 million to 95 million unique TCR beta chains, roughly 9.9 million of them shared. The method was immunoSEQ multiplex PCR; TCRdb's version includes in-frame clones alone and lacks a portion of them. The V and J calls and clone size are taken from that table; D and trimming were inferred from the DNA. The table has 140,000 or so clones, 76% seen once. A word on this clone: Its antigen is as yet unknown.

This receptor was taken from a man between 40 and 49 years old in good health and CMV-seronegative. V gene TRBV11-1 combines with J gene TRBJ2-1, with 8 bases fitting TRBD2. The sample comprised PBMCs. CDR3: CASSPGGRGDNEQFF. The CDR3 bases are TGTGCCAGCAGCCCGGGTGGGCGGGGGGACAATGAGCAGTTCTTC.